One and the same sample provided the 21 T cell receptor beta chains below, sequenced in a study of tumor and adjacent non-tumor tissue in lung cancer. No cell sorting was done before RNA was extracted from the tissue. The library came from three nested PCR rounds adapted from ARM-PCR protocols. TCRdb independently ran MiXCR on the multiplex PCR reads; one entry per CDR3 protein. This table holds 120,000 or so distinct CDR3 sequences, about 66% found once. Sequencing was performed on lung tumor tissue. Receptors were obtained from a man under 40 with non-small cell lung cancer.

As regards this clonotype: The junction and the germline gene differ at one end; a read error may be behind it. The chain combines TRBV6-5 with TRBJ2-2; possible D gene TRBD2, 7 bases. The length of the CDR3 is 14 residues. The germline CDR1 and CDR2 sequences are MNHEY and SVGAGI. CDR3 protein: CASAPGRGAGEPFF. The CDR3 coding sequence is TGTGCCAGCGCCCCGGGACGGGGGGCCGGGGAGCCGTTTTTT.

This clonotype showed up just a few times. The J gene is TRBJ2-7, the V gene TRBV12-3 or TRBV12-4; TRBD1 matches 11 bases. V dropped 7 bases and J dropped 6; count of bases not matched to a gene: 8. The CDR3 extends over 14 amino acids. CDR3 in DNA: TGTGCCAGCATCTCCGGGACAGGGGGAGTCGAGCAGTACTTC. It is translated as CASISGTGGVEQYF.

Remarks on this clonotype: This sequence may be a read error, since a much larger clone differs from it by one base. The V call is TRBV5-5, the J call TRBJ1-5; 9 nucleotides agree with TRBD1. This CDR3 comprises 14 residues. CDR1 SGHKS and CDR2 YYEKEE come from the germline V gene (reference sequence). Unmatched junction bases numbered 6, after V lost 5 bases and J lost 6 bases. This CDR3 is CASSLQGACQPQHF. The CDR3 DNA is TGTGCCAGCAGTCTACAGGGGGCGTGTCAGCCCCAGCATTTT.

The chain is built from TRBV29-1 and TRBJ2-7; 12 bases agree with TRBD1. The V gene end was trimmed by 6 bases and the J gene end by 5 bases; junction bases not matched to a gene: 5. The germline V gene has CDR1 SQVTM and CDR2 ANQGSEA. CDR3 length: 13 amino acids. For the CDR3, the DNA is TGCAGCGTCCTGGGACAGGGGGCCAACGAGCAGTACTTC. It codes for CSVLGQGANEQYF.

This clonotype was picked up one time. This may arise from a read error, as a much more abundant clone is one base away. The genes are TRBV29-1 and TRBJ1-2; D remains ambiguous. The CDR3 runs to 11 residues. Germline V gives CDR1 SQVTM, CDR2 ANQGSEA. This chain's CDR3 is CSVEGGYDYTF. The CDR3, as DNA: TGCAGCGTTGAGGGAGGGTATGACTACACCTTC.

Notes on this clonotype: This may be a read error, as it is one base from a much larger clone. V and J are TRBV10-3 and TRBJ2-1, with a tentative D call TRBD2 (5 bases). The CDR3 totals 13 residues. The germline gives CDR1 ENHRY, CDR2 SYGVKD. CDR3 sequence reads: CAIIESRVIEQFF. DNA of the CDR3: TGTGCCATCATTGAGTCGAGGGTTATTGAGCAGTTCTTC.

This clonotype occurred once. The chain joins TRBV6-1 to TRBJ2-7, with D hard to call. The V end lost 3 bases, the J end lost 0 bases, and 12 bases lay between the germline ends. This CDR3 is 15 amino acids long. From germline, CDR1 is MNHNS and CDR2 SASEGT. The CDR3 spells CASSDLRGISYEQYF. As DNA, the CDR3 is TGTGCCAGCAGTGACCTGCGCGGAATCTCCTACGAGCAGTACTTC.

The rearrangement joins TRBV2 to TRBJ1-1, with no clear D. Trimming removed 6 bases from V and 1 base from J, with 6 bases in between. This CDR3 region has 12 residues. Germline V gives CDR1 SNHLY, CDR2 FYNNEI. CDR3 DNA: TGTGCCAGCAGCGCAGGGAACACTGAAGCTTTCTTT. As protein: CASSAGNTEAFF.

For this clonotype: This may come from a read error, since a much larger clone is one base off. The V and J genes are TRBV6-2 or TRBV6-3 and TRBJ2-2, with TRBD2 matching 10 bases. The CDR3 covers 15 residues. The germline V gene encodes CDR1 MNHEY and CDR2 SVGEGT. The CDR3 nucleotides read TGTGCCAGCGGTTACGGGACTAGCGACACCGGGGAGCTGTTTTTT. Its translation is CASGYGTSDTGELFF.

The V and J genes are TRBV11-2 and TRBJ2-3; 8 nucleotides match TRBD1. J was trimmed by 12 bases and V by 5 bases; bases with no gene match: 4. CDR1 is SGHAT and CDR2 is FQNNGV in the germline V gene. This CDR3 contains 11 residues. CDR3 in amino acids: CASSPDRVQYF. Written as DNA, the CDR3 is TGTGCCAGCAGCCCGGACAGGGTTCAGTATTTT.

Comments on this clonotype: Given the absence of the conserved phenylalanine or tryptophan at the CDR3 end, a read error is likely. The chain uses TRBV14 and TRBJ1-6; unclear D gene. Germline V gene data show CDR1 as SGHDN and CDR2 as FVKESK. There are 16 residues in the CDR3. V was clipped by 5 bases and J by 0 bases, with 11 bases between them. DNA of the CDR3: TGTGCCAGCAGCAGCCGGATCCACTCCTATAATTCACCCCTCCACTCT. It specifies CASSSRIHSYNSPLHS.

The rearrangement uses TRBV29-1 and TRBJ2-5; D is unclear. This CDR3 spans 15 amino acids. The ends were cut back, 4 bases at V and 1 base at J, with 16 bases in the middle. Germline V gene lookup returns CDR1 SQVTM and CDR2 ANQGSEA. This chain's CDR3 is CSVGGHLNLQETQYF. CDR3 DNA sequence: TGCAGCGTTGGGGGTCACCTTAACCTCCAAGAGACCCAGTACTTC.

With respect to this clonotype: The junction departs from the called germline gene at one end, perhaps through a read error. The rearrangement uses TRBV6-5 and TRBJ2-1; 9 nucleotides agree with TRBD2. The CDR3 is 15 residues long. The V gene's germline CDR1 is MNHEY and CDR2 SVGAGI. The CDR3 DNA reads as TGTGCCAGCAGTTCCCCTCAGACTAGCGGCGATGAGAAGTTCTTC. As protein: CASSSPQTSGDEKFF.

Remarks on this clonotype: This may come from a read error, since a much larger clone is one base off. The rearrangement joins TRBV6-5 to TRBJ1-2; the D gene is possibly TRBD1 (5 bases). V lost 2 bases, J lost 2 bases, and 15 bases lay in between. Germline V gives CDR1 MNHEY, CDR2 SVGAGI. The CDR3 covers 16 residues. The CDR3, as DNA: TGTGCCAGCAGTTACCGGGGCAGGGCAATGAACTATGGCTACACCTTC. Translated, it gives CASSYRGRAMNYGYTF.

Note on this clonotype: This may be a read error, as it is one base from a much larger clone. The chain is built from TRBV20-1 and TRBJ2-6; maybe TRBD1 (5 bases). There are 14 residues in the CDR3. CDR1 is DFQATT and CDR2 is SNEGSKA in the germline V gene (reference sequence). CDR3 region: CSARGSSGANFLTF. In DNA form, the CDR3 reads TGCAGTGCTAGAGGGAGCTCTGGGGCCAACTTCCTGACTTTC.

The gene calls are TRBV20-1 and TRBJ1-6; D is unclear. Trimming took off 1 base at V and 0 bases at J, with 13 bases between the two ends. The CDR3 is 17 residues long. Per germline, CDR1 DFQATT and CDR2 SNEGSKA (reference sequence). The chain's CDR3 is CSARGGPKSSYNSPLHF. The CDR3 coding sequence is TGCAGTGCTAGAGGTGGCCCCAAGAGCTCCTATAATTCACCCCTCCACTTT.

This clonotype appeared once. V gene TRBV4-2 combines with J gene TRBJ1-6; 8 bases match TRBD1. Germline V gene lookup returns CDR1 LGHNA and CDR2 YNFKEQ. The CDR3 has 17 amino acids. The V and J ends lost 6 bases and 19 bases, in that order; junction bases with no gene match: 26. In DNA form, the CDR3 reads TGTGCCAGCAGACAAAAGACCTCAACAGGGGGTGCGGCACCTCTACACTTT. Its protein is CASRQKTSTGGAAPLHF.

This chain joins TRBV20-1 and TRBJ2-3, with 9 bases lining up with TRBD2. Losses at the gene ends were 5 bases for V and 7 bases for J; bases not matched to a gene: 13. The germline V gene encodes CDR1 DFQATT and CDR2 SNEGSKA (reference sequence). The CDR3 covers 15 residues. DNA of the CDR3: TGCAGTGCTGGTGCCGGGACTAGCCTCGCAAATACGCAGTATTTT. Translating it yields CSAGAGTSLANTQYF.

About this clonotype itself: A much larger clone sits a single nucleotide away, making a read error possible. V is TRBV6-1 and J is TRBJ2-1; D remains ambiguous. Germline CDR1 reads MNHNS; CDR2 reads SASEGT. This CDR3 comprises 15 residues. This chain's CDR3 is CASNEGRYPYNEQFF. Written as DNA, the CDR3 is TGTGCCAGCAATGAAGGAAGGTACCCCTACAATGAGCAGTTCTTC.

A remark on this clonotype: A much larger clone differs from this one at a single base, so this may be a read error. The V gene is TRBV20-1, the J gene TRBJ2-5, with D perhaps matching TRBD1 or TRBD2 (6 bases each). CDR3 size: 13 residues. Germline-derived CDR1 and CDR2 are DFQATT and SNEGSKA (reference sequence). For the CDR3, the DNA is TGCAGTGTTAGACTAGGGGGATCAGAGACCCAGTACTTC. Residues: CSVRLGGSETQYF.

About this clonotype: One end of the junction is discordant with germline, which a read error may explain. CDR3: CSTRDLRSGANVLTF. DNA of the CDR3: TGCAGTACTAGGGACCTGAGGTCTGGGGCCAACGTCCTGACTTTC. The chain joins TRBV20-1 to TRBJ2-6; D assignment may be TRBD1 or TRBD2 (5 bases each). Germline V gives CDR1 DFQATT, CDR2 SNEGSKA (reference sequence). The CDR3 contains 15 residues.